The next 23 T cell receptor beta chains were all read from a single sample in a study of blood T cell repertoires in COVID-19. Generated by immunoSEQ multiplex PCR, the TCRdb table keeps only in-frame clones and is missing some. The sample lists about 55,000 clones, approximately 84% occurring once. The sequenced material came from peripheral blood. Receptor source: a human donor in a cohort sampled during active COVID-19.

This clone was observed once. This chain uses TRBV7-9 with TRBJ1-1; D remains ambiguous. The CDR3 sequence is 13 residues long. Between the trimmed V and J ends, which lost 5 bases and 7 bases, there was a span of 14 bases. CDR1 and CDR2 from the germline V gene are SEHNR and FQNEAQ (reference sequence). The DNA for the CDR3 is TGTGCCAGCAGCGGACGGACTGGAGGTGAAGCTTTCTTT. Protein: CASSGRTGGEAFF.

This rearrangement joins TRBV5-5 to TRBJ1-1; the D is unclear. Germline lookup yields CDR1 SGHKS and CDR2 YYEKEE (reference sequence). Trimming stripped 1 base from V and 4 bases from J, with 11 bases between. The length of the CDR3 is 14 residues. This chain's CDR3 is CASSLRPRGTEAFF. Written as DNA, the CDR3 is TGTGCCAGCAGCTTGCGACCGCGGGGCACTGAAGCTTTCTTT.

The chain has TRBV6-5 and TRBJ2-5; 7 bases match TRBD1. After removal of 2 bases from V and 4 bases from J, the junction contained 10 bases not matched to a gene. The CDR3 covers 16 residues. Germline V gene data show CDR1 as MNHEY and CDR2 as SVGAGI. The CDR3 DNA reads TGTGCCAGCAGTTACGGGGTGGTAGGGGGCAGAGAGACCCAGTACTTC. Protein sequence: CASSYGVVGGRETQYF.

The chain joins TRBV12-3 or TRBV12-4 to TRBJ2-7; D remains ambiguous. This CDR3 region has 12 residues. The germline V and J ends were trimmed by 3 bases and 3 bases, with 6 bases remaining between them. CDR3 coding DNA: TGTGCCAGCAGTTTTAACAGCTACGAGCAGTACTTC. Translated: CASSFNSYEQYF.

The V and J genes are TRBV2 and TRBJ2-2; 13 bases are shared with TRBD2. In germline, CDR1 is SNHLY, CDR2 FYNNEI. V trimming: 4 bases; J trimming: 4 bases; junction bases outside the gene matches: 6. The CDR3 consists of 17 residues. The CDR3 DNA reads as TGTGCCAGCAGTGTGGGACTAGCGGGGACCGGCACCGGGGAGCTGTTTTTT. This codes for CASSVGLAGTGTGELFF.

The rearrangement uses TRBV4-1 and TRBJ2-1, with D tentatively TRBD2 (6 bases). V was cut by 0 bases and J by 12 bases, with 15 bases left in between. The CDR3 spans 14 residues. From germline, CDR1 is MGHRA and CDR2 YSYEKL. The CDR3 DNA sequence: TGCGCCAGCAGCCAAGATGAGGGATTAGCGGTGCAGTTCTTC. This encodes CASSQDEGLAVQFF.

V is TRBV6-4 and J is TRBJ2-7; 7 bases are a match to TRBD1. The CDR3 covers 18 residues. Unmatched junction bases numbered 15, after V lost 0 bases and J lost 4 bases. Germline lookup yields CDR1 MRHNA and CDR2 SNTAGT. CDR3 in DNA: TGTGCCAGCAGTGACTCGAAATTATGGGACAGTAAGACGTACGAGCAGTACTTC. This encodes CASSDSKLWDSKTYEQYF.

The chain uses TRBV23-1 and TRBJ2-1; possible D gene TRBD1, 5 bases. TRBV23-1 is reported as an ORF; its role is uncertain. This CDR3 contains 14 residues. Trimming removed 1 base from V and 5 bases from J, with 9 bases in between. The CDR3 region is CASSQYRQHNEQFF. The CDR3 DNA is TGCGCCAGCAGTCAATATAGACAGCACAATGAGCAGTTCTTC.

This sequence joins TRBV11-2 and TRBJ2-1; 13 bases are a match to TRBD2. The CDR3 spans 15 residues. CDR1 and CDR2 (germline): SGHAT, FQNNGV. The ends lost 3 bases at V and 7 bases at J; junction bases unmatched: 3. For the CDR3, the DNA is TGTGCCAGCAGCTTGGGACTAGCGGGGTTGAATGAGCAGTTCTTC. This encodes CASSLGLAGLNEQFF.

This rearrangement joins TRBV3-1 (or the pseudogene TRBV3-2) to TRBJ2-1, with D possibly TRBD2 on 6 matching bases. Germline V gene lookup returns CDR1 LGHDT and CDR2 YNNKEL (reference sequence). Trimming stripped 1 base from V and 9 bases from J, with 7 bases between. This CDR3 is built from 12 residues. CDR3 nucleotides: TGTGCCAGCAGCCAAGCCGGGGGTGAGCAGTTCTTC. Amino acids: CASSQAGGEQFF.

V is TRBV6-2 or TRBV6-3 and J is TRBJ2-3; TRBD1 matches at 8 bases. The junction had 5 bases not matched to a gene; V was cut back by 1 base and J by 2 bases. From germline, CDR1 is MNHEY and CDR2 SVGEGT. The CDR3 has 16 amino acids. The CDR3 nucleotides read TGTGCCAGCAGTTACTTCGCGACAGGGGTCACAGATACGCAGTATTTT. Residues: CASSYFATGVTDTQYF.

This CDR3 reads CASSRDRKAETQYF. The CDR3 DNA follows: TGTGCCAGCAGCAGGGACAGGAAGGCAGAGACCCAGTACTTC. This sequence joins TRBV5-4 and TRBJ2-5; 8 positions match TRBD1. The CDR3 loop spans 14 amino acids. Germline CDR1 SGHNT, CDR2 YYREEE (reference sequence). V gave up 4 bases and J gave up 4 bases; unmatched junction bases: 6. Full variable domain (rest looked up from reference TRBV5-4 and TRBJ2-5): ETGVTQSPTHLIKTRGQQVTLRCSSQSGHNTVSWYQQALGQGPQFIFQYYREEENGRGNFPPRFSGLQFPNYSSELNVNALELDDSALYLCASSRDRKAETQYFGPGTRLLVL.

The chain employs TRBV11-2 and TRBJ1-2; D gene unclear. Trimming took 5 bases from V and 4 from J, leaving 17 bases between them. The CDR3 has 15 residues. Germline V gives CDR1 SGHAT, CDR2 FQNNGV. The chain's CDR3 is CASSLGPANGYGYTF. CDR3 sequence (DNA): TGTGCCAGCAGCCTGGGCCCGGCGAACGGCTATGGCTACACCTTC. Full variable domain (outside the CDR3, taken from reference TRBV11-2 and TRBJ1-2): EAGVAQSPRYKIIEKRQSVAFWCNPISGHATLYWYQQILGQGPKLLIQFQNNGVVDDSQLPKDRFSAERLKGVDSTLKIQPAKLEDSAVYLCASSLGPANGYGYTFGSGTRLTVV.

The V gene is TRBV5-1, the J gene TRBJ2-7; TRBD1 is a possible D gene (6 bases). V lost 1 base to trimming and J lost 5 bases, with 16 bases between them. From germline, CDR1 is SGHRS and CDR2 YFSETQ. This CDR3 has 15 residues. CDR3 amino acids: CASSLPDRRTDEQYF. The CDR3 nucleotides are TGCGCCAGCAGCTTGCCCGACAGGCGGACGGACGAGCAGTACTTC. The complete variable domain, with remaining parts taken from reference TRBV5-1 and TRBJ2-7, reads KAGVTQTPRYLIKTRGQQVTLSCSPISGHRSVSWYQQTPGQGLQFLFEYFSETQRNKGNFPGRFSGRQFSNSRSEMNVSTLELGDSALYLCASSLPDRRTDEQYFGPGTRLTVT.

This rearrangement joins TRBV7-2 to TRBJ2-5; a possible D gene is TRBD2 (6 bases). This CDR3 spans 15 amino acids. The germline gives CDR1 SGHTA, CDR2 FQGNSA. V lost 1 base and J lost 5, with 14 bases in between. The DNA for the CDR3 is TGTGCCAGCAGCTTAGGGGGGAGGCTCGAGGAGACCCAGTACTTC. Translation gives CASSLGGRLEETQYF. Complete variable domain (other parts from reference TRBV7-2 and TRBJ2-5): GAGVSQSPSNKVTEKGKDVELRCDPISGHTALYWYRQSLGQGLEFLIYFQGNSAPDKSGLPSDRFSAERTGGSVSTLTIQRTQQEDSAVYLCASSLGGRLEETQYFGPGTRLLVL.

The genes are TRBV6-5 and TRBJ1-4, with D perhaps matching TRBD1 (5 bases). Trimming took 6 bases from V and 7 from J, leaving 15 bases between them. Germline V gene data show CDR1 as MNHEY and CDR2 as SVGAGI. The CDR3 runs 14 residues. This CDR3 is CASRVGRVGEKLFF. CDR3 sequence (DNA): TGTGCCAGCAGGGTTGGCAGGGTTGGTGAAAAACTGTTTTTT.

The rearrangement joins TRBV9 to TRBJ2-6; 7 nucleotides align to TRBD1. CDR1 is SGDLS, CDR2 YYNGEE, per germline. The CDR3 sequence is 18 residues long. V shed 0 bases and J 0 bases; nucleotides not matched to a gene: 6. The CDR3 is CASSVVPGGSSGANVLTF. CDR3 nucleotide sequence: TGTGCCAGCAGCGTAGTCCCAGGGGGAAGCTCTGGGGCCAACGTCCTGACTTTC.

The chain couples TRBV7-8 to TRBJ2-5; 9 nucleotides match TRBD2. Germline V gives CDR1 SGHVS, CDR2 FQNEAQ. J lost 4 bases, V lost 1 base, and 7 bases had no gene match. The CDR3 spans 16 residues. CDR3 nucleotides: TGTGCCAGCAGCTTAGGAGGCGGGGGGGCTAGAGAGACCCAGTACTTC. It encodes CASSLGGGGARETQYF. Full variable domain (missing parts from reference TRBV7-8 and TRBJ2-5): GAGVSQSPRYKVAKRGQDVALRCDPISGHVSLFWYQQALGQGPEFLTYFQNEAQLDKSGLPSDRFFAERPEGSVSTLKIQRTQQEDSAVYLCASSLGGGGARETQYFGPGTRLLVL.

This clone was observed a few times. The genes are TRBV7-9 and TRBJ2-5; D is uncertain. Trimming removed 2 bases from V and 1 base from J, with 14 bases in between. The CDR3 runs 16 residues. The germline gives CDR1 SEHNR, CDR2 FQNEAQ (reference sequence). CDR3 in DNA: TGTGCCAGCAGCTTAAGCGTGACCCAGAGCCAAGAGACCCAGTACTTC. This gives the protein CASSLSVTQSQETQYF.

V is TRBV7-3 and J is TRBJ2-3, with TRBD1 as a possible D gene (5 bases). Trimming took 5 bases from V and 5 from J, leaving 11 bases between them. The CDR3 spans 13 residues. Germline V gives CDR1 SGHTA, CDR2 FQGTGA. The CDR3 coding sequence is TGTGCCAGCAGCCTCCGCAGGGAAGATACGCAGTATTTT. Protein product: CASSLRREDTQYF.

This clone was recorded a few times. V and J are TRBV7-3 and TRBJ1-1; D may be TRBD1 (5 bases). V dropped 2 bases and J dropped 5 bases, with 9 bases sitting between them. Germline-derived CDR1 and CDR2 are SGHTA and FQGTGA. This CDR3 has 13 residues. The CDR3 is CASSLLGGTEAFF. As DNA, the CDR3 is TGTGCCAGCAGCTTATTGGGGGGGACTGAAGCTTTCTTT.

This chain joins TRBV30 and TRBJ1-5, with D possibly being TRBD1 (6 bases). V lost 3 bases, J lost 2 bases, and 20 bases lay in between. Germline values: CDR1 GTSNPN, CDR2 SVGIG (reference sequence). CDR3 length: 17 residues. The CDR3 sequence is CAWSYWGGARGNQPQHF. The CDR3 nucleotides are TGTGCCTGGAGCTATTGGGGGGGGGCTAGGGGCAATCAGCCCCAGCATTTT.

A single count supports this clone. J is TRBJ1-2 and V is TRBV28; weak D call: TRBD1 (5 bases). Germline CDR1 MDHEN, CDR2 SYDVKM. This CDR3 has 12 residues. Trimming removed 6 bases at V and 8 bases at J, with 13 bases between. The CDR3 reads CASSLTQEGYTF. CDR3 sequence (DNA): TGTGCCAGCAGCCTTACACAGGAGGGCTACACCTTC.